This section outlines one T cell receptor (beta chain) sequence together with its context. This CDR3 contains 14 residues. V shed 6 bases and J 4 bases; nucleotides not matched to a gene: 6. Germline assignment: CDR1 SGHTA and CDR2 FQGNSA. This record comes from a study of blood T cell repertoires in COVID-19. In the original processing: For nucleated cells, counts were estimated from reference gene primer amplification. Generated by immunoSEQ multiplex PCR, the TCRdb table keeps only in-frame clones and is missing some. V, J and clone size are taken as reported in that table, and D and trimming were inferred from the DNA itself. Of 87,000 or so clones listed, about 85% were seen once; the top ten hold approximately 2.8%. Seattle enrolled patients during active infection and tracked them longitudinally.

The sequence was obtained from a woman of 80 years or more with COVID-19, enrolled during active disease. Material: peripheral blood. The chain uses TRBV7-2 and TRBJ2-7; 10 bases line up with TRBD1. CDR3 sequence reads: CASRTGQGDYEQYF. The CDR3 nucleotides read TGTGCCAGCAGGACTGGACAGGGGGATTACGAGCAGTACTTC.